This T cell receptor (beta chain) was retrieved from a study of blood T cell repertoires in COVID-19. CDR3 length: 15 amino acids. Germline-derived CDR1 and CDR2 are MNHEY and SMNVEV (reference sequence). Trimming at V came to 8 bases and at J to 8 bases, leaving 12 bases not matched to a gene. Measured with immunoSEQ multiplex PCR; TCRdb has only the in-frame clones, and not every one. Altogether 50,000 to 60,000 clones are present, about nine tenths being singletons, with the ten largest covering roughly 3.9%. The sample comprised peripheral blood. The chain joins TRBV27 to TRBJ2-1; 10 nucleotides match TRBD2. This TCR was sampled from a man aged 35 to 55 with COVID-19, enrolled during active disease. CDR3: CASGILGTSVHEQFF. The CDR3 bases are TGTGCCAGCGGGATTCTTGGGACTAGCGTCCATGAGCAGTTCTTC.